This TCR beta chain was sequenced during a study of CXCR3-negative and CXCR3-positive naive CD8 T cells (dated by TCRdb to between 2019 and 2020). Concerning the study at large: In total, some 150 million TRB reads were obtained, corresponding to roughly 1.5 +/- 0.3 million reads per library. Diversity and physicochemical repertoire analyses were performed on about ten donors pooled from two independent experiments. TRBV-TRBJ cluster analysis included naive subsets from about 5 donors and memory cells from 3 donors. General study outcomes and caveats: Freshly isolated PBMCs were used for most assays because CXCR3 expression went down partially after cryopreservation. Comparably high repertoire diversity was found in both naive subsets, whereas much lower repertoire diversity was found in memory CD8+ T cells. Within the same donor, TRBV-TRBJ usage looked similar between naive CXCR3-negative and CXCR3-positive cells, but memory cells had distinct patterns. Because surface CD5, which is linked to self-reactivity in mice, was comparable between the naive subsets, TCR interaction strength was also inferred from the physicochemical properties of TRB CDR3s. TRB CDR3s from CXCR3-positive naive cells showed higher hydrophobicity (lower Kidera factor 4), lower energy, and higher strength and volume indices than CXCR3-negative naive cells.

To note about this clonotype: It has no known antigen specificity.

From its cysteine to its phenylalanine, the CDR3 spans 12 amino acids. The DNA is not on file. The germline V gene supplies CDR1 SQVTM and CDR2 ANQGSEA. These reads were obtained on a NextSeq 550. The Human TCR Profiling Kit (MiLaboratory) was used to make UMI-labeled 5' RACE TRB cDNA libraries. The full amount of extracted RNA was used for cDNA synthesis, and the full amount of resulting cDNA was used for PCR amplification. The libraries were made side by side, with each library going through the same number of PCR cycles. The paper's data handling went like this. With a requirement of at least two reads per UMI, MIGEC and MiXCR extracted about 50,000 +/- 10,000 unique UMI-labeled TRB cDNA molecules per library. On average, each library contained about 40,000 +/- 10,000 functional in-frame TRB CDR3 nucleotide clonotypes without stop codons. After downsampling to 5000 UMI-labeled TRB molecules per sample, diversity metrics such as normalized Shannon-Wiener and Chao1 were calculated in VDJtools. Clonotype-size-weighted physicochemical properties of the central five CDR3 residues (interaction energy, strength, volume and Kidera factor 4) were computed in VDJtools. The reads underwent TCRdb reprocessing, giving one record for each CDR3 protein sequence and no DNA. TCRdb's processing, not the authors' own work, is the source of the V and J calls. The table for this sample records over 70,000 distinct CDR3 sequences. Of the sample, over 1.5% falls within the top ten clones.

For every CD8+ T cell subset, hundreds of thousands of cells were flow-sorted straight into RLT lysis buffer, and each subset was sorted in triplicate. To exclude memory contaminants, naive CD8+ T cells were stringently defined as CD45RO-CCR7+CD27+CD95-. Peripheral blood mononuclear cells were isolated from buffy coats by standard density gradient centrifugation. Naive CXCR3-negative and CXCR3-positive CD8+ T cells were flow-sorted using a FACSAria III. Total RNA was extracted from sorted cells using an RNeasy Mini Kit. Sample: naive CXCR3- CD8+ T cells from blood. According to the study, the label for this sample's cell subset or site signals: CD45RO-CCR7+CD27+CD95- naive CD8+ T cells lacking CXCR3 (TNR3-). The chain links TRBV29-1 with TRBJ2-7; TCRdb calls TRBD2, which cannot be checked without DNA. This TCR came from a human donor in good health. Some clones in this sample may be carry-over from other donors' samples. The CDR3 sequence is CSVGIVGYEQYF.